These 22 T cell receptor beta chains originate from one sample sequenced in a study of cytomegalovirus exposure and HLA in healthy donors. This PCR relied on a set of 60 Vbeta primers and 13 Jbeta primers. The repertoire was sequenced with immunoSEQ multiplex PCR; TCRdb's copy has only in-frame clones and lacks some. This repertoire comprises under 150,000 clones; its ten largest clones make up 2%. The specimen sequenced was PBMCs. The source is a woman between 55 and 75 years old in good health and CMV-seronegative.

This sequence joins TRBV5-6 and TRBJ1-5; TRBD1 might be the D (6 bases). V gave up 3 bases and J gave up 3 bases, with 13 bases separating them. Germline CDR1 SGHDT, CDR2 YYEEEE. The CDR3 has 15 residues. The CDR3 coding sequence is TGTGCCAGCAGCTCGGGACACCTCATCAATCAGCCCCAGCATTTT. Protein product: CASSSGHLINQPQHF.

The chain is built from TRBV5-1 and TRBJ1-1, with D possibly being TRBD1 (6 bases). V gave up 1 base and J gave up 3 bases, with 16 bases separating them. The CDR3 length is 16 residues. Germline CDR1 SGHRS, CDR2 YFSETQ. This CDR3 reads CASSLTQGLGYTEAFF. The CDR3 bases are TGCGCCAGCAGCTTGACTCAGGGGTTAGGGTACACTGAAGCTTTCTTT. Filled out from reference TRBV5-1 and TRBJ1-1, the complete variable domain reads KAGVTQTPRYLIKTRGQQVTLSCSPISGHRSVSWYQQTPGQGLQFLFEYFSETQRNKGNFPGRFSGRQFSNSRSEMNVSTLELGDSALYLCASSLTQGLGYTEAFFGQGTRLTVV.

The CDR3 loop is CASSPKVAGNIGTDTQYF. The CDR3 region has the DNA TGTGCCAGCTCACCAAAGGTTGCAGGGAATATCGGCACAGATACGCAGTATTTT. The J gene is TRBJ2-3, the V gene TRBV18, with a possible D match to TRBD1 (5 bases). Germline CDR1 is KGHSH and CDR2 is LQKENI. CDR3 length equals 18 residues. Between the trimmed V and J ends, which lost 2 bases and 1 base, there was a span of 19 bases.

V is TRBV5-1 and J is TRBJ1-2; no definite D call. The CDR3 spans 15 residues. Per the germline V gene, CDR1 is SGHRS and CDR2 is YFSETQ. Trimming stripped 4 bases from V and 5 bases from J, with 18 bases between. The chain's CDR3 is CASSTDPGANYGYTF. The CDR3 nucleotides are TGCGCCAGCAGCACTGACCCGGGAGCAAATTATGGCTACACCTTC.

Here the CDR3 reads CASSLRNLGLTNTGELFF. The CDR3 DNA sequence: TGTGCCAGCAGCCTTAGAAATCTAGGCCTAACGAACACCGGGGAGCTGTTTTTT. V gene TRBV7-6 combines with J gene TRBJ2-2; no clear D gene. Germline V gives CDR1 SGHVS, CDR2 FNYEAQ. The CDR3 runs 18 residues. Trimming removed 5 bases from V and 0 bases from J, with 19 bases in between.

V usage is TRBV28 and J usage is TRBJ1-1; 11 bases are shared with TRBD1. The CDR3 length is 16 residues. Trimming removed 3 bases from V and 0 bases from J; junction bases left unmatched: 3. Germline V gene data show CDR1 as MDHEN and CDR2 as SYDVKM. The CDR3 DNA follows: TGTGCCAGCAGTTTTGGACAGGGGGCCTTGAACACTGAAGCTTTCTTT. It codes for CASSFGQGALNTEAFF.

The chain carries TRBV28 and TRBJ1-1; 9 nucleotides agree with TRBD1. V was clipped by 5 bases and J by 7 bases; unmatched bases: 8. Germline CDR1 reads MDHEN; CDR2 reads SYDVKM. The CDR3 is made up of 14 amino acids. Here the CDR3 reads CASSGRDRDIEAFF. CDR3 nucleotide sequence: TGTGCCAGCAGTGGTCGGGACAGGGATATTGAAGCTTTCTTT.

The genes are TRBV2 and TRBJ1-2; 7 nucleotides line up with TRBD1. This CDR3 contains 16 residues. With V trimmed by 3 bases and J by 4 bases, 11 bases remained unmatched. Germline V gene lookup returns CDR1 SNHLY and CDR2 FYNNEI. The CDR3 here is CASSDLETGKFYGYTF. DNA for the CDR3: TGTGCCAGCAGTGATCTAGAGACAGGGAAATTCTATGGCTACACCTTC.

The chain has TRBV19 and TRBJ1-1, with 7 bases matching TRBD1. V lost 6 bases, J lost 8 bases, and 9 bases stayed unmatched. Germline CDR1 is LNHDA and CDR2 is SQIVND (reference sequence). This CDR3 is 13 amino acids long. CDR3 DNA: TGTGCCAGTAGGCGTGGACAGGCCCGAGAAGCTTTCTTT. Residues: CASRRGQAREAFF.

J is TRBJ1-6 and V is TRBV5-4, with D possibly TRBD1 on 5 matching bases. Trimming removed 0 bases at V and 9 bases at J, with 13 bases between. The germline V gene has CDR1 SGHNT and CDR2 YYREEE (reference sequence). CDR3 length: 15 residues. CDR3 loop: CASSLDRTQGSPLHF. The CDR3 bases are TGTGCCAGCAGCTTGGACCGAACTCAGGGTTCACCCCTCCACTTT.

This rearrangement joins TRBV19 to TRBJ2-5; D perhaps matches TRBD2 (6 bases). TRBJ2-7 explains the end of the DNA better; the J call may be wrong. The CDR3 runs 15 residues. Germline loops: CDR1 LNHDA, CDR2 SQIVND (reference sequence). The CDR3 here is CASSVRGHQGYEQYF. The CDR3 nucleotides are TGTGCCAGTAGTGTGCGGGGCCACCAAGGATACGAGCAGTACTTC.

The chain has TRBV27 and TRBJ2-3; TRBD2 aligns across 12 bases. The CDR3 loop spans 17 amino acids. Germline-derived CDR1 and CDR2 are MNHEY and SMNVEV (reference sequence). Trimming took 5 bases from V and 1 from J; bases not matched to a gene: 7. DNA for the CDR3: TGTGCCAGCAGTCGGACGACTAGCGGGAGCCGCACAGATACGCAGTATTTT. It codes for CASSRTTSGSRTDTQYF.

This chain connects TRBV7-9 to TRBJ2-7, with a weak D call TRBD2 (5 bases). The ends were cut back, 8 bases at V and 2 bases at J, with 31 bases in the middle. Germline-derived CDR1 and CDR2 are SEHNR and FQNEAQ (reference sequence). CDR3 size: 19 residues. The CDR3 is CASSPSIFSPGLRAYEQYF. The CDR3 DNA follows: TGTGCCAGCTCGCCCAGCATTTTCTCGCCCGGACTCCGAGCCTACGAGCAGTACTTC.

This chain connects TRBV19 to TRBJ2-7; 9 bases fit TRBD1. V lost 6 bases to trimming and J lost 5 bases; unmatched junction nucleotides: 11. There are 15 residues in the CDR3. Germline V gives CDR1 LNHDA, CDR2 SQIVND (reference sequence). CDR3 sequence: CASSDLGTGTHEQYF. The CDR3 DNA reads as TGTGCCAGTAGCGATTTAGGGACAGGGACCCACGAGCAGTACTTC.

The V and J genes are TRBV19 and TRBJ1-5, with 9 bases that match TRBD1. Germline CDR1 LNHDA, CDR2 SQIVND (reference sequence). Trimming at V came to 4 bases and at J to 4 bases, leaving 5 bases not matched to a gene. The CDR3 is 15 residues long. The CDR3 protein is CASSTPGTGNQPQHF. In nucleotides, the CDR3 is TGTGCCAGTAGTACGCCCGGGACAGGGAATCAGCCCCAGCATTTT.

The chain joins TRBV2 to TRBJ1-4; D gene ambiguous. The germline gives CDR1 SNHLY, CDR2 FYNNEI. Trimming shortened V by 9 bases and J by 7 bases, and 15 bases separated the two germline ends. This CDR3 region has 13 residues. The CDR3 DNA sequence: TGTGCCAGGAGATCCTCCCCGGGTGAAAAACTGTTTTTT. Amino acid sequence: CARRSSPGEKLFF. Based on the CDR3 plus reference TRBV2 and TRBJ1-4, the full variable domain is EPEVTQTPSHQVTQMGQEVILRCVPISNHLYFYWYRQILGQKVEFLVSFYNNEISEKSEIFDDQFSVERPDGSNFTLKIRSTKLEDSAMYFCARRSSPGEKLFFGSGTQLSVL.

V is TRBV10-1 and J is TRBJ1-6; D may be TRBD1 (5 bases). The ends were cut back, 3 bases at V and 8 bases at J, with 14 bases in the middle. Germline loops: CDR1 WNHNN, CDR2 SYGVQD (reference sequence). CDR3 length: 15 residues. CDR3 amino acids: CASSDQGRRDSPLHF. The CDR3 nucleotides read TGCGCCAGCAGTGATCAGGGCCGAAGGGATTCACCCCTCCACTTT.

The chain carries TRBV7-9 and TRBJ2-1, with 8 bases aligning to TRBD2. The germline V gene encodes CDR1 SEHNR and CDR2 FQNEAQ (reference sequence). The CDR3 runs 13 residues. V trimming: 5 bases; J trimming: 12 bases; junction bases outside the gene matches: 9. CDR3 loop: CASSPGGSSRQFF. For the CDR3, the DNA is TGTGCCAGCAGCCCGGGAGGGTCGTCACGGCAGTTCTTC. Full variable domain (missing parts from reference TRBV7-9 and TRBJ2-1): DTGVSQNPRHKITKRGQNVTFRCDPISEHNRLYWYRQTLGQGPEFLTYFQNEAQLEKSRLLSDRFSAERPKGSFSTLEIQRTEQGDSAMYLCASSPGGSSRQFFGPGTRLTVL.

The chain joins TRBV9 to TRBJ2-7, with 10 bases identical to TRBD2. V shed 3 bases and J 3 bases; nucleotides not matched to a gene: 6. In germline, CDR1 is SGDLS, CDR2 YYNGEE. CDR3 length equals 15 residues. The CDR3 region is CASSAQAGGHYEQYF. CDR3 nucleotide sequence: TGTGCCAGCAGCGCCCAAGCGGGGGGGCACTACGAGCAGTACTTC. Based on the CDR3 plus reference TRBV9 and TRBJ2-7, the full variable domain is DSGVTQTPKHLITATGQRVTLRCSPRSGDLSVYWYQQSLDQGLQFLIQYYNGEERAKGNILERFSAQQFPDLHSELNLSSLELGDSALYFCASSAQAGGHYEQYFGPGTRLTVT.

The chain joins TRBV7-3 to TRBJ1-6; 7 nucleotides line up with TRBD1. Trimming removed 3 bases from V and 9 bases from J; junction bases left unmatched: 23. The CDR3 is made up of 20 amino acids. The V gene's germline CDR1 is SGHTA and CDR2 FQGTGA. The CDR3 nucleotides are TGTGCCAGCAGCTTTCCAATCGCGGGACAGCCTCACCAGGGGGGTTCACCCCTCCACTTT. Translating it yields CASSFPIAGQPHQGGSPLHF.

The chain has TRBV6-5 and TRBJ1-5; D call uncertain. V lost 5 bases to trimming and J lost 1 base, with 12 bases between them. CDR1 is MNHEY and CDR2 is SVGAGI in the germline V gene. This CDR3 has 15 amino acids. CDR3 bases: TGTGCCAGCAGTCCTCGGACGGGAAGCAATCAGCCCCAGCATTTT. Its protein is CASSPRTGSNQPQHF.

As DNA, the CDR3 is TGTGCCAGTAGAGCCCTGTTGGGCAGCGGGACTGAAGCTTTCTTT. Translation: CASRALLGSGTEAFF. This chain joins TRBV19 and TRBJ1-1; D remains ambiguous. Germline V gene data show CDR1 as LNHDA and CDR2 as SQIVND (reference sequence). CDR3 length: 15 residues. Trimming cost V 6 bases and J 5 bases, with 19 bases left between them.